A selection of T cell receptor beta chains follows, all from one sample in a study of T cell responses to AZD1222 COVID-19 vaccine. Clones were sequenced by immunoSEQ multiplex PCR, and TCRdb holds only the in-frame ones, with some missing. The sample includes 120,000 to 150,000 clones, about 90% of them seen just once. Sequenced material: peripheral blood, taken on day 0 of AZD1222 vaccination. The receptors were gathered from an adult in good health. CDR3s include the opening cysteine and the closing phenylalanine or tryptophan. Fields, in order: clone size, J gene, D gene, V gene, CDR3 protein, CDR3 DNA. The D gene is left open where the match is weak. Some rows mark clone size as missing; the rest say once, few, many or name a class of expanded clone.

NA | TRBJ2-7 | NA | TRBV7-9 | CASSLAELPYEQYF | TGTGCCAGCAGCTTAGCGGAGCTTCCCTACGAGCAGTACTTC
NA | TRBJ2-1 | TRBD1 | TRBV7-8 | CASSSWTGTGDEQFF | TGTGCCAGCAGCAGCTGGACAGGGACAGGCGATGAGCAGTTCTTC
NA | TRBJ1-1 | NA | TRBV4-1 | CASSQSYPGVGTEAFF | TGCGCCAGCAGCCAGTCGTATCCGGGGGTGGGCACTGAAGCTTTCTTT
NA | TRBJ2-5 | NA | TRBV28 | CASSSHTSFRETQYF | TGTGCCAGCAGTTCCCATACTAGTTTTAGGGAGACCCAGTACTTC
NA | TRBJ1-6 | TRBD1 | TRBV10-2 | CASTSRRQGISPLHF | TGCGCCAGCACCTCCAGGAGACAGGGCATTTCACCCCTCCACTTT
NA | TRBJ2-1 | TRBD1 | TRBV24-1 | CATLRDRFANEQFF | TGTGCCACCCTCCGGGACAGGTTCGCCAATGAGCAGTTCTTC
NA | TRBJ2-7 | NA | TRBV3-1/TRBV3-2 | CASSHWGDRGGEQYF | TGTGCCAGCAGCCACTGGGGGGATCGGGGCGGCGAGCAGTACTTC
NA | TRBJ1-2 | NA | TRBV28 | CAILPGVNYGYTF | TGTGCCATCCTTCCGGGGGTCAACTATGGCTACACCTTC
few | TRBJ2-7 | NA | TRBV4-1 | CASSQESAVSSYEQYF | TGCGCCAGCAGCCAAGAAAGCGCAGTTAGCTCCTACGAGCAGTACTTC
NA | TRBJ2-3 | TRBD2 | TRBV4-1 | CASSQSPSGGDSSTDTQYF | TGCGCCAGCAGCCAATCACCTAGCGGGGGGGATTCTAGCACAGATACGCAGTATTTT
NA | TRBJ2-5 | TRBD1 | TRBV6-2/TRBV6-3 | CASSYPILGTGKLNQETQYF | TGTGCCAGCAGTTACCCCATACTCGGGACAGGGAAGCTCAACCAAGAGACCCAGTACTTC
NA | TRBJ2-2 | NA | TRBV2 | CASTPWAGQNTGELFF | TGTGCCAGCACCCCCTGGGCGGGCCAGAACACCGGGGAGCTGTTTTTT
NA | TRBJ1-5 | NA | TRBV18 | CASSPGSRSKSNQPQHF | TGTGCCAGCTCACCGGGGTCGCGTTCGAAGAGCAATCAGCCCCAGCATTTT
NA | TRBJ1-4 | TRBD1 | TRBV4-3 | CASSQDPSGQVNEKLFF | TGCGCCAGCAGCCAAGACCCCTCCGGACAGGTTAATGAAAAACTGTTTTTT
NA | TRBJ1-4 | TRBD1 | TRBV24-1 | CATSATGATNEKLFF | TGTGCCACCAGTGCTACAGGGGCAACTAATGAAAAACTGTTTTTT
NA | TRBJ1-2 | NA | TRBV3-1/TRBV3-2 | CASSETGPNYGYTF | TGTGCCAGCAGCGAGACAGGTCCTAACTATGGCTACACCTTC
NA | TRBJ2-5 | TRBD2 | TRBV6-2/TRBV6-3 | CASSLGLAGQETQYF | TGTGCCAGCAGTCTCGGACTAGCGGGGCAAGAGACCCAGTACTTC
NA | TRBJ1-6 | NA | TRBV7-2 | CASSLGGGQINPLHF | TGTGCCAGCAGCTTAGGCGGGGGGCAAATCAATCCCCTCCACTTT
NA | TRBJ1-6 | NA | TRBV9 | CASSVAQGPNSPLHF | TGTGCCAGCAGCGTCGCGCAGGGCCCAAATTCACCCCTCCACTTT
NA | TRBJ1-2 | NA | TRBV18 | CASSPGDYGYTF | TGTGCCAGCTCACCGGGGGACTATGGCTACACCTTC
NA | TRBJ2-7 | NA | TRBV11-1 | CASSLEGGAYEQYF | TGTGCCAGCAGCTTAGAGGGGGGCGCCTACGAGCAGTACTTC
NA | TRBJ2-7 | NA | TRBV6-2/TRBV6-3 | CASSNFLEQYF | TGTGCCAGCAGCAATTTTCTCGAGCAGTACTTC
NA | TRBJ1-2 | NA | TRBV3-1/TRBV3-2 | CASSPWRAGLYGYTF | TGTGCCAGCAGCCCCTGGAGGGCGGGACTCTATGGCTACACCTTC
NA | TRBJ2-2 | NA | TRBV2 | CASSSKTGRYNTGELFF | TGTGCCAGCAGTAGCAAGACAGGCAGATATAACACCGGGGAGCTGTTTTTT
NA | TRBJ1-2 | NA | TRBV19 | CASIGDGGTYGYTF | TGTGCCAGTATAGGGGACGGCGGAACCTATGGCTACACCTTC
NA | TRBJ2-7 | NA | TRBV28 | CASSLLGVRRVGEQYF | TGTGCCAGCAGTTTGCTGGGTGTGAGGCGGGTTGGGGAGCAGTACTTC
NA | TRBJ1-1 | TRBD1 | TRBV7-3 | CASSLSGTGVTEAFF | TGTGCCAGCAGCTTATCCGGGACAGGGGTGACTGAAGCTTTCTTT
once | TRBJ1-5 | NA | TRBV5-6 | CASSLQGDQPQHF | TGTGCCAGCAGCTTGCAAGGAGATCAGCCCCAGCATTTT
NA | TRBJ2-7 | TRBD1 | TRBV5-4 | CASSLQGGRYGQYF | TGTGCCAGCAGCTTACAGGGGGGTCGGTACGGGCAGTACTTC
NA | TRBJ2-1 | NA | TRBV9 | CASSPGHEQFF | TGTGCCAGCAGCCCCGGGCATGAGCAGTTCTTC
NA | TRBJ1-1 | NA | TRBV7-9 | CASSSPGEGDTEAFF | TGTGCCAGCAGCTCCCCGGGGGAGGGGGACACTGAAGCTTTCTTT
NA | TRBJ2-2 | NA | TRBV6-1 | CASSELMGRNTGELFF | TGTGCCAGCAGTGAATTAATGGGCAGGAACACCGGGGAGCTGTTTTTT
once | TRBJ2-7 | NA | TRBV20-1 | CSASRRDEQYF | TGCAGTGCTTCACGAAGGGACGAGCAGTACTTC
once | TRBJ2-3 | TRBD1 | TRBV18 | CASSSQGASSDTQYF | TGTGCCAGCTCATCACAGGGGGCGAGTTCGGATACGCAGTATTTT
once | TRBJ2-1 | NA | TRBV27 | CASSLAGKGDEQFF | TGTGCCAGCAGTTTAGCGGGGAAGGGAGATGAGCAGTTCTTC
NA | TRBJ1-1 | NA | TRBV11-3 | CASSFSINTEAFF | TGTGCCAGCAGCTTTAGTATAAACACTGAAGCTTTCTTT
NA | TRBJ1-5 | TRBD1 | TRBV10-3 | CAIRPQGDNQPQHF | TGTGCCATCAGGCCACAGGGGGACAATCAGCCCCAGCATTTT
NA | TRBJ2-3 | TRBD2 | TRBV7-2 | CASSLIAGGLDTQYF | TGTGCCAGCAGCTTAATTGCGGGAGGGTTAGATACGCAGTATTTT
NA | TRBJ1-2 | TRBD1 | TRBV19 | CASSISGQGARWDGYTF | TGTGCCAGTAGTATCTCCGGACAGGGGGCTCGGTGGGATGGCTACACCTTC
NA | TRBJ1-3 | NA | TRBV29-1 | CSAGTGTIYF | TGCAGCGCCGGGACGGGCACCATATATTTT
NA | TRBJ2-3 | TRBD1 | TRBV7-3 | CASSLVPTRGTGGTDTQYF | TGTGCCAGCAGCTTAGTACCCACTCGCGGGACAGGGGGCACAGATACGCAGTATTTT
NA | TRBJ1-1 | NA | TRBV9 | CASSRGPNTEAFF | TGTGCCAGCTCCCGGGGCCCGAACACTGAAGCTTTCTTT
few | TRBJ2-5 | NA | TRBV19 | CASGGDQETQYF | TGTGCCAGTGGCGGGGATCAAGAGACCCAGTACTTC
NA | TRBJ1-1 | NA | TRBV4-3 | CASSQDFGTSAEAFF | TGCGCCAGCAGCCAAGATTTCGGGACGTCGGCCGAAGCTTTCTTT
NA | TRBJ1-5 | TRBD1 | TRBV19 | CASSGTGTGASFGNQPQHF | TGTGCCAGTAGTGGTACCGGGACAGGAGCTTCTTTTGGCAATCAGCCCCAGCATTTT
NA | TRBJ1-6 | NA | TRBV2 | CASIEDYNSPLHF | TGTGCCAGCATAGAGGACTATAATTCACCCCTCCACTTT
NA | TRBJ2-7 | NA | TRBV7-3 | CASSLGSGTEQYF | TGTGCCAGCAGCTTAGGGTCAGGAACCGAGCAGTACTTC
NA | TRBJ2-1 | NA | TRBV7-2 | CASSDNRVSVYNEQFF | TGTGCCAGCAGTGACAACAGGGTTTCGGTCTACAATGAGCAGTTCTTC